Listed below are T cell receptor beta chains from one sample, sequenced in a study of control samples from healthy donors and cancer patients. Assay used: immunoSEQ multiplex PCR; TCRdb lists only in-frame clones, some missing. The table includes 150,000 or so clones, roughly nine tenths detected once. Sequenced sample: blood. The receptors were sampled from a woman younger than 45 in good health. The CDR3 runs from the conserved cysteine through the conserved F or W. D genes are given only for firm matches. Size tells how often a clone was seen (once, few, many) or the class of an expanded clone, and some rows leave it out.

D	length	V	size	J	DNA	CDR3
NA	17	TRBV4-1	NA	TRBJ2-1	TGCGCCAGCAGCCAAGATCGGGGAAGGAGCTCCTACAATGAGCAGTTCTTC	CASSQDRGRSSYNEQFF
NA	15	TRBV14	NA	TRBJ2-5	TGTGCCAGCAGTCACGCTGAGGGGGTGAAAGAGACCCAGTACTTC	CASSHAEGVKETQYF
NA	15	TRBV6-5	NA	TRBJ2-3	TGTGCCAGCAGCGTACAGGGCGCAGCCACAGATACGCAGTATTTT	CASSVQGAATDTQYF
NA	14	TRBV10-2	NA	TRBJ2-1	TGCGCCAGCAACCAAGCGGAGAACTACAATGAGCAGTTCTTC	CASNQAENYNEQFF
NA	16	TRBV19	NA	TRBJ1-3	TGTGCCAGTAGTATCTCTAGAAGGGTCTCTGGAAACACCATATATTTT	CASSISRRVSGNTIYF
TRBD2	13	TRBV2	NA	TRBJ2-1	TGTGCCAGCAGTGAAGTTCGCGGGAGTGAGCAGTTCTTC	CASSEVRGSEQFF
TRBD2	15	TRBV11-2	NA	TRBJ2-2	TGTGCCAGCAGCTTGCTAGCGGGAAACGCTGGGGAGCTGTTTTTT	CASSLLAGNAGELFF
NA	11	TRBV3-1/TRBV3-2	NA	TRBJ2-7	TGTGCCAGCAGCCAAATCTACGAGCAGTACTTC	CASSQIYEQYF
NA	12	TRBV28	NA	TRBJ1-6	TGTGCCAGCACCCAAGAGCATTCACCCCTCCACTTT	CASTQEHSPLHF
TRBD2	16	TRBV4-3	NA	TRBJ2-1	TGCGCCAGCAGCCAATCCTTAGCGGGAGGGCGGGATGAGCAGTTCTTC	CASSQSLAGGRDEQFF
NA	13	TRBV3-1/TRBV3-2	NA	TRBJ1-2	TGTGCCAGCAGCCAAGTCGGGGTCTATGGCTACACCTTC	CASSQVGVYGYTF
NA	15	TRBV6-5	NA	TRBJ2-1	TGTGCCAGCAGTTACTCGAGGAGGACGATAGATGAGCAGTTCTTC	CASSYSRRTIDEQFF
TRBD1	15	TRBV6-1	NA	TRBJ2-7	TGTGCCAGCAGTGACGGACAGGGGGGGAAGAAGGAGCAGTACTTC	CASSDGQGGKKEQYF
TRBD1	13	TRBV5-1	few	TRBJ1-1	TGCGCCAGCGGACAGGGGGCGAACACTGAAGCTTTCTTT	CASGQGANTEAFF
NA	11	TRBV20-1	NA	TRBJ1-2	TGCAGTTGTGAGGGGGATTATGGCTACACCTTC	CSCEGDYGYTF
NA	13	TRBV12-3/TRBV12-4	NA	TRBJ2-1	TGTGCCAGCAGTCCCAGGACTCCAAATGAGCAGTTCTTC	CASSPRTPNEQFF
NA	13	TRBV20-1	NA	TRBJ1-5	TGCAGTGCTAGTACGGCAGGCTATCAGCCCCAGCATTTT	CSASTAGYQPQHF
NA	14	TRBV7-8	NA	TRBJ1-1	TGTGCCAGCAGCTTAGGGGCAGGGTCCACTGAAGCTTTCTTT	CASSLGAGSTEAFF
NA	13	TRBV7-8	NA	TRBJ2-5	TGTGCCAGCAGCTCCCGGTCTGGGAAGACCCAGTACTTC	CASSSRSGKTQYF
NA	17	TRBV7-6	NA	TRBJ2-7	TGTGCCAGCAGAAATAGAGGGGGGCGTTATGGGAGTGGTGAGCAGTACTTC	CASRNRGGRYGSGEQYF
NA	13	TRBV5-1	NA	TRBJ2-2	TGCGCCAGCAGCTTGAGAAACACCGGGGAGCTGTTTTTT	CASSLRNTGELFF
TRBD2	18	TRBV10-3	NA	TRBJ2-3	TGTGCCATCAGTGAAAAAAAGACTAGCGGGAGGGCCCCAGATACGCAGTATTTT	CAISEKKTSGRAPDTQYF
NA	15	TRBV18	NA	TRBJ2-2	TGTGCCAGCTCATTACGCAGGGGAAGCACCGGGGAGCTGTTTTTT	CASSLRRGSTGELFF
NA	18	TRBV4-1	NA	TRBJ1-2	TGCGCCAGCAGCCAAGATAGGATGCGGGCCGGGTCTAACTATGGCTACACCTTC	CASSQDRMRAGSNYGYTF
TRBD1	16	TRBV29-1	NA	TRBJ2-2	TGCAGCGCTCCGCCTATTGGGACAGACGCCACCGGGGAGCTGTTTTTT	CSAPPIGTDATGELFF
NA	13	TRBV27	NA	TRBJ1-5	TGTGCCAGCAGTTTATCCGTCGAGCAGCCCCAGCATTTT	CASSLSVEQPQHF
TRBD2	15	TRBV18	NA	TRBJ2-2	TGTGCCAGCTCACCCCGACGGGAGGGTGCCGGGGAGCTGTTTTTT	CASSPRREGAGELFF
NA	14	TRBV21-1	NA	TRBJ2-7	TGTGCCAGCAGCCCCCGGACAGGGAGGTACGAGCAGTACTTC	CASSPRTGRYEQYF
TRBD1	12	TRBV6-5	NA	TRBJ1-2	TGTGCCAGCGGGACAGGGCACCCTGGCTACACCTTC	CASGTGHPGYTF
NA	15	TRBV9	NA	TRBJ1-1	TGTGCCAGCAGCCCGCGGGGAGGGCCAGACACTGAAGCTTTCTTT	CASSPRGGPDTEAFF
NA	14	TRBV6-5	NA	TRBJ2-7	TGTGCCAGCAGCTACCAGGGGGGGCCCTACGAGCAGTACTTC	CASSYQGGPYEQYF
NA	13	TRBV9	NA	TRBJ2-7	TGTGCCAGCAGCGTAGGGGACTCCTACGAGCAGTACTTC	CASSVGDSYEQYF
NA	13	TRBV6-4	NA	TRBJ1-1	TGTGCCAGCAGTGAAGACTCTGGGCTCTTTTGGTTCTTT	CASSEDSGLFWFF
NA	15	TRBV15	NA	TRBJ1-1	TGTGCCACCAGCAGAGTCGGGACGCCGAACACTGAAGCTTTCTTT	CATSRVGTPNTEAFF
NA	15	TRBV30	NA	TRBJ2-3	TGTGCCTGGAGCATGGGACTCAGGGGTGGAGATACGCAGTATTTT	CAWSMGLRGGDTQYF
NA	16	TRBV18	NA	TRBJ2-4	TGTGCCAGCTCACCAGGACAGTTCCTAGCCAAAAACATTCAGTACTTC	CASSPGQFLAKNIQYF
NA	16	TRBV7-9	NA	TRBJ2-3	TGTGCCAGCAGCTTCGAGCCCCAGCTAAGCACAGATACGCAGTATTTT	CASSFEPQLSTDTQYF